This T cell receptor beta chain was retrieved from a study of Graves' ophthalmopathy and Graves' hyperthyroidism. Worth noting for this clonotype: Its antigen is not identified.

RNA transcripts yielded amplified TCR beta CDR3 regions. The workflow started with a first-round RT-PCR run with HTBI primers and then moved on to a second-round multiplex PCR. TCRdb independently ran MiXCR on the multiplex PCR reads; one entry per CDR3 protein. The table shows 600,000 to 950,000 distinct CDR3 sequences, with approximately 40% occurring only once. The CDR3 has 14 residues. CDR1 and CDR2 (germline): MGHRA, YSYEKL. Trimming took 5 bases from V and 0 from J, leaving 11 bases between them. Study outcomes and limitations: Blood also contained most of the expanded thyroid clonotypes above 0.001 frequency.

The sample was peripheral blood. This TCR came from an adult man with Graves' ophthalmopathy. This rearrangement joins TRBV4-1 to TRBJ2-7; D call uncertain. The CDR3: CASSENSDSYEQYF. Here the CDR3 DNA reads TGCGCCAGCAGCGAAAACAGTGACTCCTACGAGCAGTACTTC.